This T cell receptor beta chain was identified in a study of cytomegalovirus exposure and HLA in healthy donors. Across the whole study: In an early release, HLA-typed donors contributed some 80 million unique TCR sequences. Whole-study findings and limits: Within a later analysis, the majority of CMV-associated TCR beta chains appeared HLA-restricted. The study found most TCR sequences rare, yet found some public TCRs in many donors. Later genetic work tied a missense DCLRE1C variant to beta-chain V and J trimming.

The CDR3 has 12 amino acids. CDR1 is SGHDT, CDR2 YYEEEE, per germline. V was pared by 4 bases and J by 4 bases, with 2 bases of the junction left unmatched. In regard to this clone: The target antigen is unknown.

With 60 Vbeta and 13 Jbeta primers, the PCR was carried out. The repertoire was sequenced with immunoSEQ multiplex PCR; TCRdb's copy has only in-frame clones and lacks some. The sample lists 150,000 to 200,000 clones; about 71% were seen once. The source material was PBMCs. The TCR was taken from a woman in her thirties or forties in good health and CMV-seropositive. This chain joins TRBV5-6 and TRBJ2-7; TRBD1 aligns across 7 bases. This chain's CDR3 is CASSMDRYEQYF. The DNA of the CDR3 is TGTGCCAGCAGCATGGACAGGTACGAGCAGTACTTC.